The source of this T cell receptor beta chain is a study of T cell repertoires in cytomegalovirus infection. Study information: A matching HLA type, together with CMV infection, was signaled by public TCR beta signatures. Findings of the study overall: People with CMV and the relevant HLA were identified by cumulative public TCR beta family frequency. CMV-specific HLA-C-restricted TCR beta clonotypes dominated the ex vivo response.

V was pared by 4 bases and J by 7 bases, with 4 bases of the junction left unmatched. The CDR3 covers 12 residues. Germline V gives CDR1 SGHRS, CDR2 YFSETQ. Using its own MiXCR run on the reads, TCRdb lists one record per CDR3 protein. The sample consists of roughly 630,000 distinct CDR3 sequences, 20% to 25% of them appearing once. This clonotype was counted a few times. What it recognizes is unknown. The specimen was CD8+ T cells from PBMCs. This TCR was recovered from a human donor in good health (CMV status not recorded). Some clones in this sample may be carry-over from other donors' samples. The genes are TRBV5-1 and TRBJ1-1, with 7 bases matching TRBD1. CDR3 residues: CASSGGDSEAFF. The CDR3 coding sequence is TGCGCCAGCAGCGGGGGGGACAGTGAAGCTTTCTTT. Based on the CDR3 plus reference TRBV5-1 and TRBJ1-1, the full variable domain is KAGVTQTPRYLIKTRGQQVTLSCSPISGHRSVSWYQQTPGQGLQFLFEYFSETQRNKGNFPGRFSGRQFSNSRSEMNVSTLELGDSALYLCASSGGDSEAFFGQGTRLTVV.